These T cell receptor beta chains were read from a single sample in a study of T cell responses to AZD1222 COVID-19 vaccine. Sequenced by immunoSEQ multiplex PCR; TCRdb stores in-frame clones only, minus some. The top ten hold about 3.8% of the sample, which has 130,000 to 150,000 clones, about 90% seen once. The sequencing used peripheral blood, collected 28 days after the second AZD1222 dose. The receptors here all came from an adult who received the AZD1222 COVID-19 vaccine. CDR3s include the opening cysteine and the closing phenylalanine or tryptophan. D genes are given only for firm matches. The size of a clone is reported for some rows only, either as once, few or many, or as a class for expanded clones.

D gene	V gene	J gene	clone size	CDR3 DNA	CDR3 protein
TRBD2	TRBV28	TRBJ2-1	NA	TGTGCCAGCAGGCCCAGCGGGACCAATGAGCAGTTCTTC	CASRPSGTNEQFF
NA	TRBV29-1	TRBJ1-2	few	TGCAGCGTTGAAGATCCCGGCTACACCTTC	CSVEDPGYTF
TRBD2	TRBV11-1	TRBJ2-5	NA	TGTGCCAGCAGCTCCCCTGGGACTAGCCGGACCCAGTACTTC	CASSSPGTSRTQYF
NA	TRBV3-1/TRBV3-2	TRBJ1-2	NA	TGTGCCAGCAGCCACAGATCGGGACAATCGGGGGGTGGCTACACCTTC	CASSHRSGQSGGGYTF
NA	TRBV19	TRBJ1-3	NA	TGTGCCAGTAGTTCCTCAGGTGATTCTGGAAACACCATATATTTT	CASSSSGDSGNTIYF
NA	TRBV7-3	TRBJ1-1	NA	TGTGCCAGCAGCTTAAGTGGGGGCACTGAAGCTTTCTTT	CASSLSGGTEAFF
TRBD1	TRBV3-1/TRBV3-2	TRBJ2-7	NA	TGTGCCAGCAGCCCATGGACAGGTTCCTACGAGCAGTACTTC	CASSPWTGSYEQYF
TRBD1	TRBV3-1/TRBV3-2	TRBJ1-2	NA	TGTGCCAGCAGCCAGGACGGGACAGGGGCCTATGGCTACACCTTC	CASSQDGTGAYGYTF
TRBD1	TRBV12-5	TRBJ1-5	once	TGTGCTAGTGGACCAGGGGGCGCAGTCGTACAGCCCCAGCATTTT	CASGPGGAVVQPQHF
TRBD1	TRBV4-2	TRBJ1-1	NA	TGTGCCAGCAGCCAATTCCGGGACAGGGCCTTGAACACTGAAGCTTTCTTT	CASSQFRDRALNTEAFF
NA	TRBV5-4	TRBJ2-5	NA	TGTGCCAGCACCCTAGACTCGTACCAAGAGACCCAGTACTTC	CASTLDSYQETQYF
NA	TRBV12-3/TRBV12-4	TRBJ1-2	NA	TGTGCCAGCAGTCCTCTAGAGAGAGGCTACACCTTC	CASSPLERGYTF
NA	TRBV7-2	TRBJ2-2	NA	TGTGCCAGCAGCCAACGGAGTTTTACCGGGGAGCTGTTTTTT	CASSQRSFTGELFF
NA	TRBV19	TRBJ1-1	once	TGTGCCAGTAGTAGAGGAGGGTCCGGCACTGAAGCTTTCTTT	CASSRGGSGTEAFF
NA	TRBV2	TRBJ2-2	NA	TGTGCCAGCAGTTCCAGGACGGCGGCCGGGGAGCTGTTTTTT	CASSSRTAAGELFF
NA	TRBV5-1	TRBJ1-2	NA	TGCGCCAGCAGCTTGATCGAAGGCTTTGGCTACACCTTC	CASSLIEGFGYTF
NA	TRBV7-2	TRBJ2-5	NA	TGTGCCAGCAGCTTAGTTCTAGGGGGAGGCCAAGAGATCCAGTACTTC	CASSLVLGGGQEIQYF
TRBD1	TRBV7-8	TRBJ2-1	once	TGTGCCAGCAGCCGGGGACAGGGCCTTTACAATGAGCAGTTCTTC	CASSRGQGLYNEQFF
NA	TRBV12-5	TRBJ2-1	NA	TGTGCTAGTGGTTTGGTAGGCGCAGTTGGCAAGTACAATGAGCAGTTCTTC	CASGLVGAVGKYNEQFF
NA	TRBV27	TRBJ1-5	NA	TGTGCCAGCAGTCCCGACGGCGGCAATCAGCCCCAGCATTTT	CASSPDGGNQPQHF
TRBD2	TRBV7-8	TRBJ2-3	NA	TGTGCCAGCAGCTTAGATTGGCTAGCGGTTAGCACAGATACGCAGTATTTT	CASSLDWLAVSTDTQYF
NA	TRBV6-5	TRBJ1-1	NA	TGTGCCAGCAGTTACGGGGCAGAGAACACTGAAGCTTTCTTT	CASSYGAENTEAFF
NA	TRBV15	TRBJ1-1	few	TGTGCCACCAGCAGAGATCGAGGCTGGGAAGCTTTCTTT	CATSRDRGWEAFF
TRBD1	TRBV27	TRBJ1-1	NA	TGTGCCAGCAGACAGGGGCAGTTCACTGAAGCTTTCTTT	CASRQGQFTEAFF
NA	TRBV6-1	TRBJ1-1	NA	TGTGCCAGCAGTGAGCGGGGCAACACTGAAGCTTTCTTT	CASSERGNTEAFF
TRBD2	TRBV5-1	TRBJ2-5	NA	TGCGCCAGCAGCTTCGGACTAGCGGAACAAGAGACCCAGTACTTC	CASSFGLAEQETQYF
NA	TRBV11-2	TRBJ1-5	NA	TGTGCCAGCAGCTTCGGGCAGGGCCAGCCCCAGCATTTT	CASSFGQGQPQHF
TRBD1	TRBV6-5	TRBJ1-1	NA	TGTGCCAGCAGTTACCTGGGGACAGGGCGGGGTGAAGCTTTCTTT	CASSYLGTGRGEAFF
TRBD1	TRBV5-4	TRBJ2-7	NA	TGTGCCAGCAGCTTCCCGGGACAGGGGGCATACGAGCAGTACTTC	CASSFPGQGAYEQYF
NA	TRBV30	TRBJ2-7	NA	TGTGCCTCCCACCGACGGGGGAGCTCCTACGAGCAGTACTTC	CASHRRGSSYEQYF
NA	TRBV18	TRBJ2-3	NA	TGTGCCAGCTCACCCGCCAGGACGGGGGATACGCAGTATTTT	CASSPARTGDTQYF
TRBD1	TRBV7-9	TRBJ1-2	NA	TGTGCCAGCAGCGCTCGTAAGGGGGCAGTCAACACCTTC	CASSARKGAVNTF
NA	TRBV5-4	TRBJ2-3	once	TGTGCCAGCAGCCCGGTGGGCTCAGATACGCAGTATTTT	CASSPVGSDTQYF
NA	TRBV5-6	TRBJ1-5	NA	TGTGCCAGCAGCTTGTATGTAGGTCACCAGCCCCAGCATTTT	CASSLYVGHQPQHF
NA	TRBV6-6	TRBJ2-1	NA	TGTGCCAGCAGTTACGTCGGGAACAATGAGCAGTTCTTC	CASSYVGNNEQFF
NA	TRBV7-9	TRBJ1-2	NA	TGTGCCAGCAGCTATGAGCCCGGGGGAAATAACTATGGCTACACCTTC	CASSYEPGGNNYGYTF
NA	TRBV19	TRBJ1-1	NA	TGTGCCAGTAGTGGCACCTCGAACACTGAAGCTTTCTTT	CASSGTSNTEAFF
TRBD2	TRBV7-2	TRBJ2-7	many	TGTGCCAGCAGCCTAAGCGGGCGGGAGGTTCACTCCTACGAGCAGTACTTC	CASSLSGREVHSYEQYF
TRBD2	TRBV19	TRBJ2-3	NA	TGTGCCAGTAGTATTTTGGCTGCGGGGGGTATCACAGATACGCAGTATTTT	CASSILAAGGITDTQYF
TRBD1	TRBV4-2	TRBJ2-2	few	TGTGCCAGCAGCCGAGAGGACAGGGAGAACACCGGGGAGCTGTTTTTT	CASSREDRENTGELFF